Below are 23 T cell receptor beta chains sequenced from a single sample in a study of blood T cells in healthy people across ages. Sample-barcoded 5' priming and a J-beta primer mix drove a second PCR of roughly 6 to 12 cycles. TCRdb redid the calling of the 5' RACE reads with MiXCR, one entry per CDR3 protein. This sample carries fewer than 950,000 distinct CDR3 sequences, 36% of them seen once, and the ten largest clones take 10% to 15%. The specimen was blood. All receptors come from a young man in good health.

This clonotype was counted only a few times. The rearrangement uses TRBV4-1 and TRBJ2-1; D might be TRBD2 (6 bases). CDR3 length equals 15 residues. Germline lookup yields CDR1 MGHRA and CDR2 YSYEKL. The germline V and J ends were trimmed by 7 bases and 2 bases, with 15 bases remaining between them. The CDR3 sequence: CASTTGRGAYNEQFF. In DNA, the CDR3 is TGCGCCAGCACCACTGGGCGGGGAGCCTACAATGAGCAGTTCTTC.

With regard to this clonotype: With a much larger clone just one base away, this may be a read error. The rearrangement links TRBV12-3 or TRBV12-4 to TRBJ1-2; D uncertain. This CDR3 comprises 15 residues. V lost 3 bases to trimming and J lost 6 bases, with 17 bases between them. DNA of the CDR3: TGTGCCAGCAGTTTCCCCGGGGAAGGCGACGATGGCTACACCTTC. Its translation: CASSFPGEGDDGYTF.

This clonotype was recorded a few times. The chain recombines TRBV6-6 with TRBJ1-5; 12 positions match TRBD1. This CDR3 comprises 15 residues. J lost 7 bases, V lost 6 bases, and 7 bases had no gene match. Germline loops: CDR1 MNHNY, CDR2 SVGAGI (reference sequence). In nucleotides, the CDR3 is TGTGCCAGCAGCGCGGGACAGGGGGCGAAACAGCCCCAGCATTTT. Translated: CASSAGQGAKQPQHF.

The V call is TRBV20-1, the J call TRBJ1-2, with unresolved D. The CDR3 is 13 residues long. CDR1 and CDR2 (germline): DFQATT, SNEGSKA (reference sequence). V dropped 1 base and J dropped 2 bases, with 8 bases sitting between them. CDR3 DNA sequence: TGCAGTGCTAGAGGCAGTTTAAACTATGGCTACACCTTC. Encoded protein: CSARGSLNYGYTF.

This clonotype appeared a few times. The chain joins TRBV6-2 or TRBV6-3 to TRBJ2-6; 11 bases are a match to TRBD2. The trim removed 4 bases at V and 4 bases at J, leaving 9 bases unmatched. The length of the CDR3 is 18 residues. Germline V gene data show CDR1 as MNHEY and CDR2 as SVGEGT. The CDR3 sequence: CASSSLASGGTGANVLTF. The CDR3 coding sequence is TGTGCCAGCAGTTCTTTGGCTAGCGGGGGGACCGGGGCCAACGTCCTGACTTTC.

The V call is TRBV12-3 or TRBV12-4, the J call TRBJ2-1; 9 nucleotides match TRBD2. With the DNA end fitting TRBJ2-7 better, the J assignment may be wrong. The CDR3 spans 16 residues. CDR3: CASSSVAGEGYNEQYF. DNA of the CDR3: TGTGCCAGCAGTTCCGTAGCGGGGGAAGGCTACAATGAGCAGTACTTC.

The chain combines TRBV5-1 with TRBJ1-4; 7 bases are a match to TRBD1. Germline CDR1 and CDR2: SGHRS and YFSETQ. The CDR3 extends over 14 amino acids. J gave up 5 bases and V 3 bases, and 4 bases lay outside the gene matches. The CDR3 DNA sequence: TGCGCCAGCAGCTCGGGACAGTTGAATGAAAAACTGTTTTTT. Translated: CASSSGQLNEKLFF.

J is TRBJ1-1 and V is TRBV2; D unclear. Germline V gene lookup returns CDR1 SNHLY and CDR2 FYNNEI. CDR3 length: 14 residues. Trimming stripped 3 bases from V and 4 bases from J, with 12 bases between. The CDR3 protein is CASSETYLSTEAFF. The DNA of the CDR3 is TGTGCCAGCAGTGAGACATACCTGAGCACTGAAGCTTTCTTT.

This clonotype was counted only a few times. The rearrangement links TRBV29-1 to TRBJ1-2; D not resolved. Germline CDR1 SQVTM, CDR2 ANQGSEA. V shed 7 bases and J shed 9 bases, with 21 bases lying between them. The CDR3 has 13 amino acids. CDR3 protein: CSASLRHNDRYTF. The CDR3 nucleotides are TGCAGCGCCTCTCTGCGACACAACGACCGCTACACCTTC. Supplemented by reference TRBV29-1 and TRBJ1-2, the full variable domain reads SAVISQKPSRDICQRGTSLTIQCQVDSQVTMMFWYRQQPGQSLTLIATANQGSEATYESGFVIDKFPISRPNLTFSTLTVSNMSPEDSSIYLCSASLRHNDRYTFGSGTRLTVV.

On this clonotype itself: Since a much larger clone is just one base distant, this may be a read error. This chain links TRBV20-1 with TRBJ2-4; no definite D call. The J call may be faulty, since TRBJ2-7 better matches the DNA end. This CDR3 contains 11 residues. Germline lookup yields CDR1 DFQATT and CDR2 SNEGSKA (reference sequence). Here the CDR3 DNA reads TGCAGTGTTACTGGTTCCTGCGAGCAGTACTTC. Its translation is CSVTGSCEQYF.

The J gene is TRBJ1-2, the V gene TRBV7-2; D gene unclear. The CDR3 covers 14 residues. In germline, CDR1 is SGHTA, CDR2 FQGNSA. V was shortened by 1 base and J by 8 bases, with 14 bases between the two germline ends. CDR3 sequence reads: CASSLGTAQGGYTF. Here the CDR3 DNA reads TGTGCCAGCAGCTTAGGAACAGCCCAAGGGGGCTACACCTTC.

This clonotype appeared a few times. This sequence joins TRBV12-3 or TRBV12-4 and TRBJ2-5, with D perhaps given as TRBD1 or TRBD2 (6 bases each). The CDR3 length is 11 residues. The germline V and J ends were trimmed by 4 bases and 13 bases, with 13 bases remaining between them. CDR3 region: CASSSVGGWYF. Here the CDR3 DNA reads TGTGCCAGCAGTTCTGTAGGGGGGTGGTACTTC.

The chain combines TRBV20-1 with TRBJ1-5, with D possibly being TRBD1 (5 bases). Deletions cut 1 base from V and 4 bases from J, with 14 bases between. The V gene's germline CDR1 is DFQATT and CDR2 SNEGSKA (reference sequence). The CDR3 extends over 15 amino acids. The CDR3 DNA reads as TGCAGTGCTAGAGCTGTGGGGACGGAAAATCAGCCCCAGCATTTT. Protein sequence: CSARAVGTENQPQHF.

Written as DNA, the CDR3 is TGTGCCAGCAGCGTAGAACAAGGGTACTCTGGAAACACCATATATTTT. This translates into CASSVEQGYSGNTIYF. The chain uses TRBV9 and TRBJ1-3, with no clear D. Germline lookup yields CDR1 SGDLS and CDR2 YYNGEE. The CDR3 runs to 16 residues. Trimming cost V 0 bases and J 0 bases, with 10 bases left between them.

Comment on this clonotype: A much larger clone lies one base from this, so it may be a read error. V is TRBV6-6 and J is TRBJ2-4; D possibly matches TRBD1 or TRBD2 (5 bases each). The J call is uncertain, as TRBJ2-5 better fits the DNA end. CDR3 length equals 13 residues. Germline CDR1 and CDR2: MNHNY and SVGAGI (reference sequence). Here the CDR3 DNA reads TGTGCCAGCAGTTACCGAGGGGAAGAGACCCAGTACTTC. Translation: CASSYRGEETQYF.

The V gene is TRBV20-1, the J gene TRBJ1-1; D is possibly TRBD1 (6 bases). This CDR3 has 11 amino acids. CDR1 DFQATT and CDR2 SNEGSKA come from the germline V gene (reference sequence). The CDR3 spells CRAQGDTEAFF. The CDR3 region has the DNA TGCAGGGCACAGGGCGACACTGAAGCTTTCTTT.

The table lists this clonotype with many counts. The chain carries TRBV20-1 and TRBJ2-7; 12 bases are shared with TRBD2. Germline values: CDR1 DFQATT, CDR2 SNEGSKA (reference sequence). The CDR3 runs 15 residues. V was pared by 2 bases and J by 2 bases, with 4 bases of the junction left unmatched. CDR3 residues: CSARSGLAGTYEQYF. The CDR3 DNA is TGCAGTGCTAGATCCGGACTAGCGGGGACCTACGAGCAGTACTTC.

A few counts support this clonotype. The V and J genes are TRBV7-2 and TRBJ1-1; D is unclear. CDR1 and CDR2 from the germline V gene are SGHTA and FQGNSA. The V and J ends lost 4 bases and 1 base respectively, with 7 bases between them. This CDR3 is 13 amino acids long. DNA for the CDR3: TGTGCCAGCAGCTCTGACTCGAACACTGAAGCTTTCTTT. Its translation is CASSSDSNTEAFF.

The rearrangement joins TRBV12-5 to TRBJ2-3, with D maybe TRBD1 (6 bases). The germline CDR1 and CDR2 sequences are LGHNT and FRNRAP. Trimming pared 5 bases from V and 0 bases from J, leaving 9 bases between. This CDR3 contains 14 residues. For the CDR3, the DNA is TGTGCTAGTGGTACCGGACAGAGCACAGATACGCAGTATTTT. Translated, it gives CASGTGQSTDTQYF.

This clonotype was detected a few times. The genes are TRBV12-3 or TRBV12-4 and TRBJ1-2; D may be TRBD1 (6 bases). The CDR3 has 13 amino acids. Trimming took off 4 bases at V and 4 bases at J, with 10 bases between the two ends. The CDR3 DNA reads TGTGCCAGCAGTTCCCGGACAGTCTATGGCTACACCTTC. Its translation: CASSSRTVYGYTF.

In its sample, this clonotype was seen a few times. This sequence joins TRBV28 and TRBJ2-3, with D possibly matching TRBD2 (6 bases). Looked up from germline, CDR1 is MDHEN and CDR2 is SYDVKM. CDR3 length: 15 amino acids. Trimming shortened V by 4 bases and J by 1 base, and 12 bases separated the two germline ends. The CDR3 DNA reads as TGTGCCAGCAGTTGCCATAGCGGACGCACAGATACGCAGTATTTT. Its protein is CASSCHSGRTDTQYF.

The chain recombines TRBV24-1 with TRBJ2-1, with D unclear. V lost 3 bases to trimming and J lost 3 bases, with 8 bases between them. The germline V gene encodes CDR1 KGHDR and CDR2 SFDVKD. CDR3 length equals 14 residues. The CDR3 region has the DNA TGTGCCACCAGTGATCCCGACCACTACAATGAGCAGTTCTTC. Its translation: CATSDPDHYNEQFF.

The rearrangement uses TRBV29-1 and TRBJ2-2; D might be TRBD1 (7 bases). Germline V gene data show CDR1 as SQVTM and CDR2 as ANQGSEA. The length of the CDR3 is 13 residues. Trimming took off 7 bases at V and 5 bases at J, with 14 bases between the two ends. CDR3 nucleotides: TGCAGCGGCAATCAGGGGGGTACCGGGGAGCTGTTTTTT. Translated, it gives CSGNQGGTGELFF.